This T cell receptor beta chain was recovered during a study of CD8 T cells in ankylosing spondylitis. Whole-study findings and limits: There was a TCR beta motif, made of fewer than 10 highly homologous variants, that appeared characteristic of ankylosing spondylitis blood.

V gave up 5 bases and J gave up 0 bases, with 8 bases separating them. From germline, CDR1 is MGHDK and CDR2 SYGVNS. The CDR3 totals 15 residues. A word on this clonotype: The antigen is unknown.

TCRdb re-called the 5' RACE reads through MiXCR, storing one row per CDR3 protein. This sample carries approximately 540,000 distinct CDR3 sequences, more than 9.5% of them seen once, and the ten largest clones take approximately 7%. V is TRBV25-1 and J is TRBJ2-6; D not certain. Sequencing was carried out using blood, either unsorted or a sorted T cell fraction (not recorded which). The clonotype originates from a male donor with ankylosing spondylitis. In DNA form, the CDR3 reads TGTGCCAGCAGTCGACTCAGCTCTGGGGCCAACGTCCTGACTTTC. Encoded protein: CASSRLSSGANVLTF.